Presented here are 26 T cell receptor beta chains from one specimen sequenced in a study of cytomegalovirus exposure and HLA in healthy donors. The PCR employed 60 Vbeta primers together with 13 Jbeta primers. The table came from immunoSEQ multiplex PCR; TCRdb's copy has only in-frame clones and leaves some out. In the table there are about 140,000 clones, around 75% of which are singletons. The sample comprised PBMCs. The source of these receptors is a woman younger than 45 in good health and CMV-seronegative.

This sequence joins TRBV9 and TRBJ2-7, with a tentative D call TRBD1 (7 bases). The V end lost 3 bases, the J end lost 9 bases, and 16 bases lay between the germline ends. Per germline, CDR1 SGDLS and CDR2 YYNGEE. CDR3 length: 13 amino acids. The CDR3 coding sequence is TGTGCCAGCAGCGCGAGACAGGGAGGTTGGCAGTACTTC. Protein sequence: CASSARQGGWQYF.

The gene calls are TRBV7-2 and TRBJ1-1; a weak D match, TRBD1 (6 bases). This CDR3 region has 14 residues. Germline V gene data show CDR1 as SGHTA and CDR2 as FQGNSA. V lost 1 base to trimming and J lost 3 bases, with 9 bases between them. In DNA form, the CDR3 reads TGTGCCAGCAGCTTAGTTGCAGGGGACACTGAAGCTTTCTTT. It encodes CASSLVAGDTEAFF. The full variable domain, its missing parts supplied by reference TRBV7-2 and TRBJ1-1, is GAGVSQSPSNKVTEKGKDVELRCDPISGHTALYWYRQSLGQGLEFLIYFQGNSAPDKSGLPSDRFSAERTGGSVSTLTIQRTQQEDSAVYLCASSLVAGDTEAFFGQGTRLTVV.

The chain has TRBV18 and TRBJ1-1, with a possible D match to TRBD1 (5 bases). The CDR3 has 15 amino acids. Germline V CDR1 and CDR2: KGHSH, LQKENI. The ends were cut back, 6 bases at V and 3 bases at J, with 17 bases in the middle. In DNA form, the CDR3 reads TGTGCCAGCTCCACCGGGGGTTTCATGTACACTGAAGCTTTCTTT. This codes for CASSTGGFMYTEAFF.

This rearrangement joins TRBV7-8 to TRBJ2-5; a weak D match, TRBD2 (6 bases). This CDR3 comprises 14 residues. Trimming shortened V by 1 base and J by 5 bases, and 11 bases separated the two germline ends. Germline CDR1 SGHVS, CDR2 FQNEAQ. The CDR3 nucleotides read TGTGCCAGCAGCTTAGGCTCGGGGGTTGAGACCCAGTACTTC. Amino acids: CASSLGSGVETQYF.

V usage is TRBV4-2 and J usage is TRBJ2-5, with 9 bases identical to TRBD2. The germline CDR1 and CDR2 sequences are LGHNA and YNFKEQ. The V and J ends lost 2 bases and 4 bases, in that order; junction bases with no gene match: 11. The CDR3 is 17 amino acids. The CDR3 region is CASSQLEGGGASETQYF. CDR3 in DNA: TGTGCCAGCAGCCAACTAGAGGGCGGGGGGGCATCAGAGACCCAGTACTTC.

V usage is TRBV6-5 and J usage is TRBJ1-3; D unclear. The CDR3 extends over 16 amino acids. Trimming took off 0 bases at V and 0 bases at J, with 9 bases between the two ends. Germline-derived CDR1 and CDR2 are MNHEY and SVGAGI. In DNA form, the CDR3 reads TGTGCCAGCAGTTACTCGACACCGAGCTCTGGAAACACCATATATTTT. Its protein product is CASSYSTPSSGNTIYF.

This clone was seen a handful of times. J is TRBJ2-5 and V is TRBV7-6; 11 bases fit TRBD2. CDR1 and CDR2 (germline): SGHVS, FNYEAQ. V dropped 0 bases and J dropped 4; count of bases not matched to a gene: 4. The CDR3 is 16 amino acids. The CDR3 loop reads CASSLALAGGGETQYF. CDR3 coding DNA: TGTGCCAGCAGCTTAGCTCTAGCGGGAGGAGGAGAGACCCAGTACTTC.

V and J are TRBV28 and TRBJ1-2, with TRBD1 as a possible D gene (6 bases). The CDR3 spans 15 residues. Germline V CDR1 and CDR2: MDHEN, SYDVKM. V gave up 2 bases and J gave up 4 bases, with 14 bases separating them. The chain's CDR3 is CASSLVTGLGYGYTF. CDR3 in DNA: TGTGCCAGCAGTTTAGTCACAGGGTTAGGCTATGGCTACACCTTC.

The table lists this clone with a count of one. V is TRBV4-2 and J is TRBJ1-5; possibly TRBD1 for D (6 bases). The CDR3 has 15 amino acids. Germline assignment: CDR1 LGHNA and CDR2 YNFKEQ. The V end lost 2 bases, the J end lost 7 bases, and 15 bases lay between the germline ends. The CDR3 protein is CASSQLQGLGQPQHF. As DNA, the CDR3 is TGTGCCAGCAGCCAACTACAGGGCCTTGGACAGCCCCAGCATTTT.

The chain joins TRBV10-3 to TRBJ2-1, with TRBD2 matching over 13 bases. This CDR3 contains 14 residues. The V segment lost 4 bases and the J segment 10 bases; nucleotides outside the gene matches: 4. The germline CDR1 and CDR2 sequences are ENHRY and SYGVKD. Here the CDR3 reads CAISGTSGGGEQFF. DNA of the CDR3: TGTGCCATCAGTGGTACTAGCGGGGGGGGAGAGCAGTTCTTC.

This CDR3 is CASSTGIVGYNEQFF. The CDR3 DNA reads as TGCGCCAGCAGCACCGGGATAGTGGGTTACAATGAGCAGTTCTTC. The V gene is TRBV4-1, the J gene TRBJ2-1, with a tentative D call TRBD2 (5 bases). CDR3 length: 15 residues. Trimming shortened V by 5 bases and J by 4 bases, and 15 bases separated the two germline ends. Germline V CDR1 and CDR2: MGHRA, YSYEKL.

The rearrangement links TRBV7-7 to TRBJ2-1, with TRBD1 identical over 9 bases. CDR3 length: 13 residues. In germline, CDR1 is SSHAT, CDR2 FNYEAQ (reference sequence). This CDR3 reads CASGRQGGTEQFF. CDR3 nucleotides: TGTGCTAGCGGCAGACAGGGGGGGACTGAGCAGTTCTTC.

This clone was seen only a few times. CDR3 amino acids: CASSPLPGQGVYEQYF. In nucleotides, the CDR3 is TGTGCCAGCTCACCGCTCCCGGGACAGGGGGTCTACGAGCAGTACTTC. The chain employs TRBV18 and TRBJ2-7; 11 nucleotides agree with TRBD1. This CDR3 contains 16 residues. V gave up 3 bases and J gave up 3 bases; unmatched junction bases: 7. Germline V gene lookup returns CDR1 KGHSH and CDR2 LQKENI.

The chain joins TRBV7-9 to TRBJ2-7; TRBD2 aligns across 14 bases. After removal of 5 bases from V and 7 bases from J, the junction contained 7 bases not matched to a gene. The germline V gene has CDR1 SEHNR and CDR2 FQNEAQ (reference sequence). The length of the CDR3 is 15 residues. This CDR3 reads CASSPGLAGGGEQYF. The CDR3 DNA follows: TGTGCCAGCAGCCCAGGACTAGCGGGAGGAGGAGAGCAGTACTTC.

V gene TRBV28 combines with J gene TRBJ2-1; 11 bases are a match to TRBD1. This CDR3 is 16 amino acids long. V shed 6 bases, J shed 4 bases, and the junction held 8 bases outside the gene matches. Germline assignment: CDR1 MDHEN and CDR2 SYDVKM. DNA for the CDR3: TGTGCCAGCAGCACCCCCGGGACAGGGGGTTACAATGAGCAGTTCTTC. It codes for CASSTPGTGGYNEQFF. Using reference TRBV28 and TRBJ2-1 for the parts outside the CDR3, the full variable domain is DVKVTQSSRYLVKRTGEKVFLECVQDMDHENMFWYRQDPGLGLRLIYFSYDVKMKEKGDIPEGYSVSREKKERFSLILESASTNQTSMYLCASSTPGTGGYNEQFFGPGTRLTVL.

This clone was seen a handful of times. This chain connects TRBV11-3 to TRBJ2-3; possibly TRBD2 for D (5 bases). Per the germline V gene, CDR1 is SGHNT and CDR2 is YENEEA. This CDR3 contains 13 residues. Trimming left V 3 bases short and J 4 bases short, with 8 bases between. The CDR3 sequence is CASSLGGSDTQYF. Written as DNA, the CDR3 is TGTGCCAGCAGCTTGGGCGGGTCAGATACGCAGTATTTT.

In DNA form, the CDR3 reads TGTGCCTTTTTACCCGCAGGGGGTGAGAGCACTGAAGCTTTCTTT. This translates into CAFLPAGGESTEAFF. The chain couples TRBV7-9 to TRBJ1-1; 7 bases match TRBD1. The CDR3 runs to 15 residues. V lost 11 bases, J lost 4 bases, and 16 bases stayed unmatched. Germline V gene lookup returns CDR1 SEHNR and CDR2 FQNEAQ (reference sequence).

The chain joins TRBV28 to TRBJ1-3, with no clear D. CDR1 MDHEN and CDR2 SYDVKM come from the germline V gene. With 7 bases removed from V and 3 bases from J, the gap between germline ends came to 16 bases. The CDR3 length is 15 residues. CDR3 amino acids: CASNRGDGVGNTIYF. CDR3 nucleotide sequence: TGTGCCAGCAACCGAGGCGACGGAGTTGGAAACACCATATATTTT.

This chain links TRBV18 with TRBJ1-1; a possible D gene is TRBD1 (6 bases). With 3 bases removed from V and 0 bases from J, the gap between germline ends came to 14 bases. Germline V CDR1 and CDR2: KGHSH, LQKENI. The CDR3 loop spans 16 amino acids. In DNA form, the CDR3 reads TGTGCCAGCTCACCTCCAGGACAGTATGTGAACACTGAAGCTTTCTTT. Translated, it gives CASSPPGQYVNTEAFF.

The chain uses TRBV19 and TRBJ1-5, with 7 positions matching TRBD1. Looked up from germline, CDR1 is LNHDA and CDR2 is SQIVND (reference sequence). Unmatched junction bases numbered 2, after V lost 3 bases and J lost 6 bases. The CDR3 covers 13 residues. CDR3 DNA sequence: TGTGCCAGTAGTATGGGACAGCGTCAGCCCCAGCATTTT. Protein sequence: CASSMGQRQPQHF.

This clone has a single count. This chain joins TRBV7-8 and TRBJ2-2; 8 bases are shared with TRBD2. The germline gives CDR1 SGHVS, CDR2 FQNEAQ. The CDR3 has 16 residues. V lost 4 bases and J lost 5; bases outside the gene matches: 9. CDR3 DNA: TGTGCCAGCAGCTCCCCAGCGGGAGTCGTTACCGGGGAGCTGTTTTTT. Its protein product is CASSSPAGVVTGELFF. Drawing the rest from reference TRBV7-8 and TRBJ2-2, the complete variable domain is GAGVSQSPRYKVAKRGQDVALRCDPISGHVSLFWYQQALGQGPEFLTYFQNEAQLDKSGLPSDRFFAERPEGSVSTLKIQRTQQEDSAVYLCASSSPAGVVTGELFFGEGSRLTVL.

The CDR3 reads CASSPIREETQYF. CDR3 coding DNA: TGTGCCAGCAGCCCCATACGGGAGGAGACCCAGTACTTC. The chain carries TRBV5-6 and TRBJ2-5; tentative D call: TRBD2 (6 bases). Trimming took off 4 bases at V and 5 bases at J, with 12 bases between the two ends. There are 13 residues in the CDR3. CDR1 is SGHDT, CDR2 YYEEEE, per germline.

The CDR3 coding sequence is TGTGCCAGCGGCAATGCGGCGATACTCACAGATACGCAGTATTTT. Protein sequence: CASGNAAILTDTQYF. The rearrangement links TRBV28 to TRBJ2-3; D is ambiguous. Germline V gives CDR1 MDHEN, CDR2 SYDVKM. V was pared by 8 bases and J by 2 bases, with 17 bases between. CDR3 size: 15 residues.

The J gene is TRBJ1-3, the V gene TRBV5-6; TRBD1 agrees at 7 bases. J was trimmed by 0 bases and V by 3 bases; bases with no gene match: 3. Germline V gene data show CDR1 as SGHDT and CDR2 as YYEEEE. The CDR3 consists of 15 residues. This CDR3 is CASSWGTASGNTIYF. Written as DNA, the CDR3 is TGTGCCAGCAGCTGGGGGACAGCCTCTGGAAACACCATATATTTT.

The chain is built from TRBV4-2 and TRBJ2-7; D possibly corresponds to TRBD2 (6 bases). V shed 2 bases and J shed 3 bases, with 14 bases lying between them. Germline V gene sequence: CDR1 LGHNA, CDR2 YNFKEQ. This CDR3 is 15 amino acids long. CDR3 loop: CASSQSPSARYEQYF. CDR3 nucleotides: TGTGCCAGCAGCCAATCTCCTAGCGCGCGCTACGAGCAGTACTTC.

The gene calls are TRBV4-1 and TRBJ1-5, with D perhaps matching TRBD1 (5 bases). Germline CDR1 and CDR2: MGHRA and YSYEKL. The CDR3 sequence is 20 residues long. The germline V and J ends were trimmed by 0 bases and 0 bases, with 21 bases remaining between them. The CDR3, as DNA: TGCGCCAGCAGCCAAGATTGGGGGAGGCCGATAACATATAGCAATCAGCCCCAGCATTTT. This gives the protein CASSQDWGRPITYSNQPQHF.